This TCR beta chain was recorded in a study of shared clonotypes between healthy human individuals. At the level of the study: Donors, aged 18 to 49, were two women and a few men. Notes on the study in general: Few donors limited the genetic and exposure-history diversity represented.

Sequencing was performed with immunoSEQ multiplex PCR; in TCRdb, only in-frame clones are kept and a portion is missing. The sample yields some 1,600,000 clones, about 98% seen once. The V gene's germline CDR1 is ENHRY and CDR2 SYGVKD. The CDR3 contains 13 residues. Deletions cut 4 bases from V and 3 bases from J, with 6 bases between. CD4+ cells underwent separation, giving CD45RA+ naive and CD45RA-negative memory subsets. Remarks on this clone: Its specificity is unknown. This specimen includes other DNA sequences encoding the same CDR3.

The sequencing input was naive CD4+ T cells sorted from blood. Subset of the sample: CD45RA+ positively selected. This TCR was sampled from a man aged 25 to 40 in good health. The chain employs TRBV10-3 and TRBJ2-2; D perhaps matches TRBD2 (5 bases). As DNA, the CDR3 is TGTGCCATCAGTGGGCGGGACACCGGGGAGCTGTTTTTT. The encoded protein is CAISGRDTGELFF.